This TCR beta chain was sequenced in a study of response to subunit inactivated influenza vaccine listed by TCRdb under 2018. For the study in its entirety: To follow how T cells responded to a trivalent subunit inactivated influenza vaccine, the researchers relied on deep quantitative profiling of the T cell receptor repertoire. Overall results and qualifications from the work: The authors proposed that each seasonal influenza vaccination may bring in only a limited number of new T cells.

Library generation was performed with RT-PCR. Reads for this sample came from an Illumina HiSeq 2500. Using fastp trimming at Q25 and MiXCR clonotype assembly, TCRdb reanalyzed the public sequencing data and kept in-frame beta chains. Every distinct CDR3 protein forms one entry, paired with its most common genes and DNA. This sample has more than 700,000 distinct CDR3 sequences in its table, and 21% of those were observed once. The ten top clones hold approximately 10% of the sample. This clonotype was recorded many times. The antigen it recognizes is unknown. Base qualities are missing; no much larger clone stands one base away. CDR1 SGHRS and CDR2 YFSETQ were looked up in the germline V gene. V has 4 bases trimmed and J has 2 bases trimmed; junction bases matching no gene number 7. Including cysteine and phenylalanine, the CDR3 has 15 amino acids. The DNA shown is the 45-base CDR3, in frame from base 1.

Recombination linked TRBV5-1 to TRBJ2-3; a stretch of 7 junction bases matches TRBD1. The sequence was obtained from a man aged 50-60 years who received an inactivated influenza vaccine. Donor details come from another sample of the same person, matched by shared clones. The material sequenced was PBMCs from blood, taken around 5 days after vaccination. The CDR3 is CASSAWDRDTDTQYF. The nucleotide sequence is TGCGCCAGCAGCGCATGGGACAGAGACACAGATACGCAGTATTTT.